The next 3 T cell receptor beta chains were all read from a single sample in a study of shared clonotypes between healthy human individuals (TCRdb year 2020). Receptor amplification or capture employed the immunoSEQ multiplex PCR assay. TCRdb carries this immuneACCESS record with in-frame sequences only. Its versions omit some clonotypes, under half of them owing to an unresolved V gene in the studies checked, with the rest unexplained. The sample table lists about 610,000 clones, 90% to 97% of them with a count of one. The top ten clones comprise 0.095% to 0.13% of the sample. For the CD8 naive samples, CD45RO-negative cells were positively selected for CCR7, yielding a CD45RA+CCR7+ population from which TemRA cells were excluded. Sequencing used naive CD8+ T cells sorted from blood. The sample's cell subset or site label is to be understood as: CD45RA+CCR7+. The receptor set was obtained from a woman aged 25 to 39 in good health.

The chain links TRBV4-2 to TRBJ2-7; TRBD2 matches at 10 bases. The CDR3 extends over 16 amino acids. CDR1 LGHNA and CDR2 YNFKEQ come from the germline V gene. After removal of 0 bases from V and 3 bases from J, the junction contained 5 bases not matched to a gene. The CDR3 is CASSQEQTSGYYEQYF. CDR3 sequence (DNA): TGTGCCAGCAGCCAAGAGCAGACTAGCGGGTACTACGAGCAGTACTTC.

This chain connects TRBV11-2 to TRBJ2-7, with D uncertain. This CDR3 has 16 residues. Germline CDR1 and CDR2: SGHAT and FQNNGV. Between the trimmed V and J ends, which lost 4 bases and 4 bases, there was a span of 20 bases. The CDR3 loop is CASSSAGPTYTYEQYF. The CDR3 coding sequence is TGTGCCAGCAGCTCCGCCGGGCCCACATATACTTACGAGCAGTACTTC.

This chain uses TRBV5-6 with TRBJ2-1; perhaps TRBD2 as D (5 bases). Germline CDR1 is SGHDT and CDR2 is YYEEEE. Trimming took 4 bases from V and 10 from J, leaving 15 bases between them. The CDR3 contains 13 residues. The CDR3 DNA reads as TGTGCCAGCAGCAACCCTAGCCCACAAGAGCAGTTCTTC. Protein sequence: CASSNPSPQEQFF.